This T cell receptor beta chain originates from a study of T-cell reconstitution after alpha-beta-depleted transplantation in children. Unique molecular identifiers tagged the TCRbeta library. TCRdb re-analysed the PCR reads in MiXCR, keeping a single row per CDR3 protein. The sample lists 500,000 to 600,000 distinct CDR3 sequences, about 18% occurring once. The V gene lost 2 bases and the J gene lost 0 bases, with 16 bases spanning the gap. Germline V gene lookup returns CDR1 SEHNR and CDR2 FQNEAQ (reference sequence). The CDR3 spans 17 residues. This material consisted of PBMCs from the stem cell graft donor, taken from the stem cell graft. The sequence was obtained from a human donor who donated a stem cell graft to a child with acute lymphoblastic leukemia. The chain carries TRBV7-9 and TRBJ1-1; a possible D gene is TRBD1 (6 bases). The DNA for the CDR3 is TGTGCCAGCAGCTTAAGTACTGTTGCAGGGGTGAACACTGAAGCTTTCTTT. Protein product: CASSLSTVAGVNTEAFF.